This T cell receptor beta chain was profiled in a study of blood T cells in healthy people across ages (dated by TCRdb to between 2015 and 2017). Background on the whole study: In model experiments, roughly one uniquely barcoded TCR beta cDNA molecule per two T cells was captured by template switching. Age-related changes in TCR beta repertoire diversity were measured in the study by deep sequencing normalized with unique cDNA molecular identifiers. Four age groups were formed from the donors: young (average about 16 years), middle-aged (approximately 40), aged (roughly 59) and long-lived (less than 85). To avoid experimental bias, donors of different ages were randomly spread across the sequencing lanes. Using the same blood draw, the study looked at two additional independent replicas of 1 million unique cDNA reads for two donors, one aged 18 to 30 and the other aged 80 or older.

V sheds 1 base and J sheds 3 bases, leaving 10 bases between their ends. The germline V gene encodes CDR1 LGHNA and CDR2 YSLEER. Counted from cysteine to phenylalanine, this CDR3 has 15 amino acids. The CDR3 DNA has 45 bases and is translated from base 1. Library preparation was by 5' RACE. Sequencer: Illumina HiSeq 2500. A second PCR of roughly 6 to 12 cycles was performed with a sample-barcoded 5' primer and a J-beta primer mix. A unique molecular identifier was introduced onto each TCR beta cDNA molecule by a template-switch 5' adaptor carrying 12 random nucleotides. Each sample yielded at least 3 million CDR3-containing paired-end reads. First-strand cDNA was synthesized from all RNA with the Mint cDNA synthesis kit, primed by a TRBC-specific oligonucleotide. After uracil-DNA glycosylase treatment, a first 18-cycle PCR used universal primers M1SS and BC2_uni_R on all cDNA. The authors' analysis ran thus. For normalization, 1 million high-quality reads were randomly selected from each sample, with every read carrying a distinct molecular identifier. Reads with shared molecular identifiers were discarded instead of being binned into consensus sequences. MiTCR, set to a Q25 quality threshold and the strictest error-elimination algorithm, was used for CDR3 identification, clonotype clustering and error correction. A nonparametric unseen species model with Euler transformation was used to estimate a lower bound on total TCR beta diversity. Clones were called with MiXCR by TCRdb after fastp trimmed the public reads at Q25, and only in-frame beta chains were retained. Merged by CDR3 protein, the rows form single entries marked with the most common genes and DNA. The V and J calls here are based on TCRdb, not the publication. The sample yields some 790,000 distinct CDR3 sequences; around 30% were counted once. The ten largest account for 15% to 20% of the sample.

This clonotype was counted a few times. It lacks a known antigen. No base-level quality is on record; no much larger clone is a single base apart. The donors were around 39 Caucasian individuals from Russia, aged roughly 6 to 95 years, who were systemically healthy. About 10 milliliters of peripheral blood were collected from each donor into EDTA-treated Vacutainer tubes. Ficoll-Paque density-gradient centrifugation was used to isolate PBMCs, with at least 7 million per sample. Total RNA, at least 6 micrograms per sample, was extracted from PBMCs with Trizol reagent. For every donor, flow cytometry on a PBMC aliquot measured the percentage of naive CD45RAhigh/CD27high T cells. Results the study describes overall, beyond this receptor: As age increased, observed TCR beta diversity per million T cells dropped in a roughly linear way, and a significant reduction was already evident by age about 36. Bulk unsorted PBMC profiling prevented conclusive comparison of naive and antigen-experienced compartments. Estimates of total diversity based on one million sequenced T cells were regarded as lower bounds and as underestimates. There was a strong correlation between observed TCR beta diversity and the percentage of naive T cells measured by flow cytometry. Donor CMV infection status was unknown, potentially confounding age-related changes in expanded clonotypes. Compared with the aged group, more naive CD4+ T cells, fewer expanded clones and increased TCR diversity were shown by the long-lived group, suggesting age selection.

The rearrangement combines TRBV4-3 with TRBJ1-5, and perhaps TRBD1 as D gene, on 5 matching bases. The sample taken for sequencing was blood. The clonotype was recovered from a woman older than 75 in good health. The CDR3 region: CASSQGRGDNQPQHF. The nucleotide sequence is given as TGCGCCAGCAGCCAAGGTAGGGGTGACAATCAGCCCCAGCATTTT.